The 8 T cell receptor beta chains listed next were all sequenced from one sample in a study of blood T cell repertoires in COVID-19. Generated by immunoSEQ multiplex PCR, the TCRdb table keeps only in-frame clones and is missing some. Here the sample spans around 220,000 clones, approximately 79% being singletons. Sequencing input: peripheral blood. The receptors derive from a woman in her 40s with active or convalescent COVID-19.

This chain connects TRBV14 to TRBJ1-1, with 7 bases that match TRBD1. The CDR3 is made up of 16 amino acids. Looked up from germline, CDR1 is SGHDN and CDR2 is FVKESK. V lost 1 base, J lost 0 bases, and 5 bases stayed unmatched. CDR3 sequence: CASSQVGQNMNTEAFF. CDR3 sequence (DNA): TGTGCCAGCAGCCAAGTGGGACAGAACATGAACACTGAAGCTTTCTTT.

The rearrangement links TRBV9 to TRBJ2-2, with D uncertain. CDR3 length equals 12 residues. Trimming removed 0 bases at V and 7 bases at J, with 4 bases between. Germline-derived CDR1 and CDR2 are SGDLS and YYNGEE. The CDR3 DNA reads as TGTGCCAGCAGCGTAGAGCTCGGGGAGCTGTTTTTT. Protein: CASSVELGELFF.

The rearrangement links TRBV10-3 to TRBJ2-7; no clear D. The CDR3 consists of 14 residues. V was cut by 0 bases and J by 2 bases, with 8 bases left in between. Germline CDR1 and CDR2: ENHRY and SYGVKD. The CDR3 coding sequence is TGTGCCATCAGTGAGTCAATACAGACCTACGAGCAGTACGTC. Its translation: CAISESIQTYEQYV.

There are a few counts of this clone. The same CDR3 can be traced to other DNA sequences in this sample. The chain uses TRBV18 and TRBJ1-3, with D tentatively TRBD1 (5 bases). The germline gives CDR1 KGHSH, CDR2 LQKENI. The CDR3 covers 14 residues. V shed 3 bases and J shed 0 bases, with 6 bases lying between them. CDR3 residues: CASSPDSSGNTIYF. In nucleotides, the CDR3 is TGTGCCAGCTCACCCGACAGCTCTGGAAACACCATATATTTT.

This clone was counted a few times. The V and J genes are TRBV24-1 and TRBJ2-1; 7 bases align to TRBD2. The germline gives CDR1 KGHDR, CDR2 SFDVKD. Trimming cost V 2 bases and J 2 bases; bases outside gene matches: 5. The CDR3 has 16 amino acids. The CDR3 sequence is CATSDSQGGTYNEQFF. The CDR3 DNA follows: TGTGCCACCAGTGATTCTCAGGGAGGGACCTACAATGAGCAGTTCTTC.

V and J are TRBV28 and TRBJ2-2, with D perhaps TRBD1 (6 bases). This CDR3 is built from 16 residues. Between the trimmed V and J ends, which lost 3 bases and 4 bases, there was a span of 15 bases. Germline V gene lookup returns CDR1 MDHEN and CDR2 SYDVKM. Here the CDR3 DNA reads TGTGCCAGCAGTTTGTGGCAGGGGCAAAGCACCGGGGAGCTGTTTTTT. The encoded protein is CASSLWQGQSTGELFF.

The rearrangement joins TRBV9 to TRBJ1-1; unclear D gene. This CDR3 contains 11 residues. Germline lookup yields CDR1 SGDLS and CDR2 YYNGEE. With 4 bases removed from V and 7 bases from J, the gap between germline ends came to 8 bases. In nucleotides, the CDR3 is TGTGCCAGCAGCCCGAGCCGTGAAGCTTTCTTT. It specifies CASSPSREAFF.

V and J are TRBV7-9 and TRBJ2-3; D is unclear. The V end lost 2 bases, the J end lost 1 base, and 7 bases lay between the germline ends. CDR3 size: 14 residues. Per the germline V gene, CDR1 is SEHNR and CDR2 is FQNEAQ (reference sequence). CDR3 sequence reads: CASSLTAGTDTQYF. The CDR3 nucleotides are TGTGCCAGCAGCTTAACGGCGGGCACAGATACGCAGTATTTT.